This passage covers 11 T cell receptor beta chains from one sample sequenced in a study of metastatic and nonmetastatic thyroid tumors. Every patient underwent thyroid surgery untreated. TCRdb re-called the PCR reads with MiXCR. The table records roughly 46,000 clones, under 25% of them present only once. Material: blood. These receptors were obtained from a male donor with papillary thyroid cancer or a benign thyroid nodule (not recorded which). Some clones in this sample may be carry-over from other donors' samples.

The chain couples TRBV20-1 to TRBJ2-7; D not certain. The tail of the sequence fits TRBJ2-5 better, so the J call may be wrong. Germline CDR1 reads DFQATT; CDR2 reads SNEGSKA (reference sequence). The CDR3 is 11 residues long. The CDR3 region is CSARDEETQYF. CDR3 nucleotide sequence: TGCAGTGCTAGAGATGAAGAGACCCAGTACTTC.

This clone was detected many times. J is TRBJ2-5 and V is TRBV3-1; D is possibly TRBD1 (6 bases). Germline V gene data show CDR1 as LGHDT and CDR2 as YNNKEL (reference sequence). The germline V and J ends were trimmed by 2 bases and 1 base, with 8 bases remaining between them. The CDR3 consists of 14 residues. Here the CDR3 DNA reads TGTGCCAGCAGCCAAAGGACAGCCCAAGAGACCCAGTACTTC. Translating it yields CASSQRTAQETQYF.

The chain employs TRBV20-1 and TRBJ1-6, with unresolved D. The CDR3 contains 16 residues. With 0 bases removed from V and 5 bases from J, the gap between germline ends came to 14 bases. Germline loops: CDR1 DFQATT, CDR2 SNEGSKA (reference sequence). This CDR3 is CSARDAVENHNSPLHF. CDR3 sequence (DNA): TGCAGTGCTAGAGACGCCGTCGAGAACCATAATTCACCCCTCCACTTT.

This clone was counted ten times or more. The chain joins TRBV5-6 to TRBJ2-7; D gene ambiguous. Germline-derived CDR1 and CDR2 are SGHDT and YYEEEE. This CDR3 region has 15 residues. V lost 0 bases, J lost 5 bases, and 15 bases lay in between. The CDR3: CASSLAMSLIHEQYF. As DNA, the CDR3 is TGTGCCAGCAGCTTGGCTATGTCTCTCATTCACGAGCAGTACTTC.

This clone was observed at least ten times. CDR3 sequence reads: CSAGSGTVNEQFF. The CDR3 coding sequence is TGCAGTGCTGGCTCCGGGACAGTAAATGAGCAGTTCTTC. The V call is TRBV20-1, the J call TRBJ2-1; 7 bases are a match to TRBD1. Germline loops: CDR1 DFQATT, CDR2 SNEGSKA (reference sequence). CDR3 length: 13 amino acids. Trimming at V came to 5 bases and at J to 7 bases, leaving 8 bases not matched to a gene.

The chain combines TRBV20-1 with TRBJ1-2; weak D call: TRBD1 (6 bases). V lost 2 bases to trimming and J lost 2 bases, with 15 bases between them. Germline CDR1 and CDR2: DFQATT and SNEGSKA (reference sequence). CDR3 length: 15 residues. The CDR3 is CSARPTGSLNYGYTF. CDR3 coding DNA: TGCAGTGCTAGACCAACAGGGAGTCTAAACTATGGCTACACCTTC.

The chain has TRBV6-1 and TRBJ1-2, with TRBD1 matching 7 bases. Trimming cost V 7 bases and J 3 bases; bases outside gene matches: 11. The CDR3 covers 15 residues. CDR1 and CDR2 from the germline V gene are MNHNS and SASEGT. The CDR3 nucleotides are TGTGCCAGCAAGGCCAGGGGGGTGAATGACTATGGCTACACCTTC. It specifies CASKARGVNDYGYTF.

This clone was detected many times. V gene TRBV19 combines with J gene TRBJ1-1, with unresolved D. This CDR3 spans 14 amino acids. V gave up 5 bases and J gave up 4 bases, with 14 bases separating them. CDR1 is LNHDA, CDR2 SQIVND, per germline (reference sequence). The CDR3 reads CASSPWVVGTEAFF. CDR3 DNA sequence: TGTGCCAGTAGTCCATGGGTGGTGGGCACTGAAGCTTTCTTT.

This chain uses TRBV13 with TRBJ1-2; possibly TRBD1 for D (6 bases). Germline V gene sequence: CDR1 PRHDT, CDR2 FYEKMQ (reference sequence). The CDR3 length is 14 residues. V lost 0 bases, J lost 4 bases, and 9 bases lay in between. In DNA form, the CDR3 reads TGTGCCAGCAGCTTAGGTCAGGGGTTCTATGGCTACACCTTC. It translates to CASSLGQGFYGYTF.

About this clone: At one end the junction does not follow the germline gene, possibly because of a read error. The J gene is TRBJ2-6, the V gene TRBV9; no reliable D call. This CDR3 contains 14 residues. Germline loops: CDR1 SGDLS, CDR2 YYNGEE. The CDR3 sequence: CASATPSGANVPTF. CDR3 nucleotide sequence: TGTGCCAGCGCGACACCCTCTGGTGCCAACGTCCCGACTTTC.

This chain joins TRBV7-8 and TRBJ2-7; TRBD2 might be the D (6 bases). Trimming took off 5 bases at V and 9 bases at J, with 17 bases between the two ends. CDR1 and CDR2 (germline): SGHVS, FQNEAQ. CDR3 length equals 13 residues. The CDR3 region is CASSPGPEGLQYF. The CDR3 DNA follows: TGTGCCAGCAGCCCTGGTCCGGAGGGCCTGCAGTACTTC.